A single sample is the source of the 27 T cell receptor beta chains below, sequenced in a study of shared clonotypes between healthy human individuals (dated by TCRdb to about 2020). The library was generated by the immunoSEQ multiplex PCR assay. Sourced from immuneACCESS, this table was stored by TCRdb with only in-frame sequences that have V and J called. A share of the clones is absent; for the studies checked, an unresolved V gene accounts for under half, and the remainder has no known explanation. The sample table holds about 480,000 clones, of which 60% to 80% were seen once. 9.5% to 15% of the sample is held by the ten biggest clonotypes. Sequenced material: PBMCs. The receptors shown here come from a woman aged 40 to 50 in good health. Some clones in this sample may be carry-over from other donors' samples.

The CDR3 sequence is CASTGQQNSPLHF. The CDR3 bases are TGTGCCAGCACCGGACAGCAGAATTCACCCCTCCACTTT. This chain connects TRBV2 to TRBJ1-6, with D possibly TRBD1 on 6 matching bases. The germline V gene encodes CDR1 SNHLY and CDR2 FYNNEI. The V end was cut by 7 bases, the J end by 7 bases, with 11 bases between. This CDR3 region has 13 residues.

V and J are TRBV27 and TRBJ2-2, with 7 bases lining up with TRBD1. The CDR3 loop spans 14 amino acids. In germline, CDR1 is MNHEY, CDR2 SMNVEV (reference sequence). J was trimmed by 2 bases and V by 6 bases; bases with no gene match: 3. The CDR3 sequence: CASRQGYNTGELFF. CDR3 coding DNA: TGTGCCAGCAGACAGGGGTATAACACCGGGGAGCTGTTTTTT.

The chain employs TRBV6-6 and TRBJ2-7; 9 bases match TRBD1. The CDR3 consists of 15 residues. CDR1 MNHNY and CDR2 SVGAGI come from the germline V gene (reference sequence). V dropped 9 bases and J dropped 2; count of bases not matched to a gene: 11. The CDR3 protein is CASSNRDRAAYEQYF. CDR3 DNA: TGTGCCAGTTCAAACCGGGACAGGGCCGCCTACGAGCAGTACTTC.

The chain joins TRBV2 to TRBJ2-7; 11 bases line up with TRBD2. Germline CDR1 SNHLY, CDR2 FYNNEI. The length of the CDR3 is 14 residues. With V trimmed by 6 bases and J by 6 bases, 7 bases remained unmatched. As DNA, the CDR3 is TGTGCCAGCAGCGAATTCACTAGCGGGGGCGAGCAGTACTTC. Translated, it gives CASSEFTSGGEQYF.

This sequence joins TRBV4-1 and TRBJ2-5, with D possibly matching TRBD2 (6 bases). Trimming took 5 bases from V and 5 from J, leaving 9 bases between them. CDR3 size: 12 residues. Per the germline V gene, CDR1 is MGHRA and CDR2 is YSYEKL. DNA of the CDR3: TGCGCCAGCAGCAATGGGGGGGAGACCCAGTACTTC. Translation gives CASSNGGETQYF.

In the case of this clone: Possible read error: a much larger clone is one base away. The gene calls are TRBV7-3 and TRBJ1-5; unclear D gene. The germline gives CDR1 SGHTA, CDR2 FQGTGA. CDR3 size: 13 residues. The CDR3 protein is CASSLSGNKPQHF. The CDR3 nucleotides read TGTGCCAGCAGCTTATCTGGCAATAAGCCCCAGCATTTT.

CDR3 region: CASTAGGFDTQYF. DNA for the CDR3: TGTGCCAGCACAGCGGGAGGTTTCGATACGCAGTATTTT. The V and J genes are TRBV28 and TRBJ2-3; 9 positions agree with TRBD2. V was clipped by 7 bases and J by 6 bases; unmatched bases: 5. Germline lookup yields CDR1 MDHEN and CDR2 SYDVKM. The CDR3 covers 13 residues.

J is TRBJ2-3 and V is TRBV5-1; 7 bases align to TRBD2. This CDR3 contains 16 residues. With 0 bases clipped from V and 4 bases from J, the junction kept 8 bases outside the gene matches. From germline, CDR1 is SGHRS and CDR2 YFSETQ. CDR3 protein: CASSLALATLADTQYF. The DNA for the CDR3 is TGCGCCAGCAGCTTGGCACTAGCGACCCTTGCAGATACGCAGTATTTT.

This chain connects TRBV5-1 to TRBJ1-1, with a tentative D call TRBD1 (5 bases). V lost 1 base and J 2 bases, leaving 9 bases between the germline ends. The CDR3 covers 14 residues. The germline V gene encodes CDR1 SGHRS and CDR2 YFSETQ. In nucleotides, the CDR3 is TGCGCCAGCAGCTTGAGCGGACAAAACACTGAAGCTTTCTTT. Amino acids: CASSLSGQNTEAFF.

There are a few counts of this clone. The V and J genes are TRBV6-4 and TRBJ2-1; no clear D. Germline CDR1 is MRHNA and CDR2 is SNTAGT. The CDR3 is made up of 14 amino acids. Trimming took off 5 bases at V and 5 bases at J, with 13 bases between the two ends. The CDR3 loop is CASSLNSPDNEQFF. The CDR3 DNA is TGTGCCAGCAGTCTGAACAGCCCGGACAATGAGCAGTTCTTC.

On this clone: A read error likely explains this, since a far larger clone differs by one base. Other nucleotide sequences in the sample specify the same CDR3. V usage is TRBV2 and J usage is TRBJ1-1, with D maybe TRBD1 (6 bases). The CDR3 contains 14 residues. The germline CDR1 and CDR2 sequences are SNHLY and FYNNEI. The CDR3 coding sequence is TGTGCCAGCAGTGGGGTCGACAGGAACACTGAGGCTTTCTTT. It is translated as CASSGVDRNTEAFF.

This rearrangement joins TRBV5-5 to TRBJ1-1; D is undetermined. The CDR3 length is 13 residues. Deletions cut 2 bases from V and 2 bases from J, with 7 bases between. Germline CDR1 and CDR2: SGHKS and YYEKEE (reference sequence). As DNA, the CDR3 is TGTGCCAGCAGCTTTATTGATAACACTGAAGCTTTCTTT. It specifies CASSFIDNTEAFF.

The chain is built from TRBV21-1 and TRBJ2-5; TRBD2 was called by the table and not checked on the DNA. TRBV21-1 is described as a pseudogene. The CDR3 contains 17 residues. The CDR3 sequence: CASSKASGRGQGETQYF. CDR3 nucleotides: TGTGCCAGCAGCAAAGCCAGCGGGAGAGGGCAAGGAGAGACCCAGTACTTC.

V usage is TRBV19 and J usage is TRBJ2-4, with 8 positions matching TRBD1. CDR3 length: 17 residues. V trimming: 5 bases; J trimming: 0 bases; junction bases outside the gene matches: 9. The germline CDR1 and CDR2 sequences are LNHDA and SQIVND (reference sequence). The CDR3 loop is CASSAPTGALAKNIQYF. CDR3 DNA sequence: TGTGCCAGTAGTGCACCGACAGGGGCCTTAGCCAAAAACATTCAGTACTTC.

This clone showed up just a few times. The genes are TRBV7-9 and TRBJ2-5; D is unresolved. The ends were cut back, 1 base at V and 0 bases at J, with 12 bases in the middle. CDR1 is SEHNR and CDR2 is FQNEAQ in the germline V gene (reference sequence). The CDR3 contains 16 residues. CDR3 loop: CASSLGLTLHQETQYF. The CDR3 bases are TGTGCCAGCAGCTTAGGGTTGACTCTCCACCAAGAGACCCAGTACTTC.

The chain links TRBV5-1 to TRBJ2-5; possibly TRBD1 for D (5 bases). Germline CDR1 SGHRS, CDR2 YFSETQ. Trimming left V 0 bases short and J 3 bases short, with 9 bases between. The CDR3 consists of 14 residues. The CDR3 loop reads CASSLAQVEETQYF. The CDR3 bases are TGCGCCAGCAGCTTGGCACAGGTAGAAGAGACCCAGTACTTC. Full variable domain (missing parts from reference TRBV5-1 and TRBJ2-5): KAGVTQTPRYLIKTRGQQVTLSCSPISGHRSVSWYQQTPGQGLQFLFEYFSETQRNKGNFPGRFSGRQFSNSRSEMNVSTLELGDSALYLCASSLAQVEETQYFGPGTRLLVL.

The J gene is TRBJ1-2, the V gene TRBV5-5; the D is unclear. The CDR3 runs 13 residues. Germline V gene sequence: CDR1 SGHKS, CDR2 YYEKEE (reference sequence). V lost 1 base to trimming and J lost 0 bases, with 4 bases between them. Written as DNA, the CDR3 is TGTGCCAGCAGCTTGACAGCTAACTATGGCTACACCTTC. Its protein product is CASSLTANYGYTF.

The chain links TRBV30 to TRBJ1-3, with a weak D call TRBD1 (5 bases). The CDR3 has 14 amino acids. The V gene lost 2 bases and the J gene lost 1 base, with 9 bases spanning the gap. The germline CDR1 and CDR2 sequences are GTSNPN and SVGIG (reference sequence). The CDR3 DNA reads TGTGCCTGGAGTCTTGGGGGTTCTGGAAACACCATATATTTT. Translating gives CAWSLGGSGNTIYF.

The J gene is TRBJ2-1, the V gene TRBV6-1; 9 bases line up with TRBD2. With 5 bases clipped from V and 2 bases from J, the junction kept 4 bases outside the gene matches. This CDR3 comprises 15 residues. Germline CDR1 is MNHNS and CDR2 is SASEGT. The CDR3 region has the DNA TGTGCCAGCAGTCCGGGACTAGCTACCTACAATGAGCAGTTCTTC. Protein sequence: CASSPGLATYNEQFF.

The chain is built from TRBV7-3 and TRBJ2-7; 12 bases map to TRBD2. There are 13 residues in the CDR3. The V gene end was trimmed by 2 bases and the J gene end by 11 bases; junction bases not matched to a gene: 4. The V gene's germline CDR1 is SGHTA and CDR2 FQGTGA. The CDR3 DNA follows: TGTGCCAGCAGCTTAGGACTAGCGGGACCTAAGTACTTC. Residues: CASSLGLAGPKYF.

This chain uses TRBV9 with TRBJ2-2, with a tentative D call TRBD1 (5 bases). Germline V CDR1 and CDR2: SGDLS, YYNGEE. The CDR3 spans 13 residues. V was trimmed by 5 bases and J by 4 bases, leaving 9 bases between them. This CDR3 reads CASSGAFTGELFF. In DNA, the CDR3 is TGTGCCAGCAGTGGGGCCTTCACCGGGGAGCTGTTTTTT.

CDR3 protein: CASSYQTSGSADTQYF. Here the CDR3 DNA reads TGTGCCAGCAGCTACCAGACTAGCGGGAGTGCGGATACGCAGTATTTT. The rearrangement links TRBV7-9 to TRBJ2-3; 12 bases map to TRBD2. The CDR3 totals 16 residues. V shed 4 bases and J 6 bases; nucleotides not matched to a gene: 8. Germline CDR1 reads SEHNR; CDR2 reads FQNEAQ (reference sequence).

This chain links TRBV7-9 with TRBJ1-1; D gene uncertain. With 6 bases removed from V and 7 bases from J, the gap between germline ends came to 9 bases. The CDR3 is 11 amino acids. Germline-derived CDR1 and CDR2 are SEHNR and FQNEAQ (reference sequence). This CDR3 is CASSRLDEAFF. In DNA, the CDR3 is TGTGCCAGCAGTAGGTTAGATGAAGCTTTCTTT.

This chain connects TRBV5-8 to TRBJ2-3; 12 bases are shared with TRBD2. Germline V gene data show CDR1 as SGHTS and CDR2 as YDEGEE. This CDR3 region has 16 residues. V shed 0 bases and J 3 bases; nucleotides not matched to a gene: 2. CDR3 DNA sequence: TGTGCCAGCAGCTTGGCGACTAGCGGGAGTACAGATACGCAGTATTTT. Encoded protein: CASSLATSGSTDTQYF.

This clone was counted a single time. The gene calls are TRBV15 and TRBJ1-1; 7 bases line up with TRBD1. After removal of 0 bases from V and 6 bases from J, the junction contained 4 bases not matched to a gene. The CDR3 length is 14 residues. CDR1 LNHNV and CDR2 YYDKDF come from the germline V gene (reference sequence). The CDR3: CATSRDKGAAEAFF. CDR3 DNA sequence: TGTGCCACCAGCAGAGACAAGGGGGCCGCTGAAGCTTTCTTT.

The chain uses TRBV4-2 and TRBJ2-5, with TRBD2 as a possible D gene (6 bases). V lost 4 bases to trimming and J lost 1 base, with 13 bases between them. Germline lookup yields CDR1 LGHNA and CDR2 YNFKEQ. The CDR3 runs to 15 residues. The CDR3 region has the DNA TGTGCCAGCAGCCCGACCGCCGGGAGCCAAGAGACCCAGTACTTC. It translates to CASSPTAGSQETQYF.

The DNA of the CDR3 is TGTGCCAGCAGCCAAGAAGCAAGAGAGACCCAGTACTTC. Protein: CASSQEARETQYF. The chain carries TRBV4-2 and TRBJ2-5; D is ambiguous. CDR1 and CDR2 (germline): LGHNA, YNFKEQ. There are 13 residues in the CDR3. The ends were cut back, 0 bases at V and 4 bases at J, with 6 bases in the middle.